The clone carrying this TCR beta chain was detected many times. Its matching antigen is unknown. This entry comes from a study of Graves' ophthalmopathy and Graves' hyperthyroidism. Findings and caveats of the study: Both a roughly 66% sensitivity and a 72.22% specificity characterized the model's predictions of ophthalmopathy progression.

Amplified TCR beta CDR3 regions were obtained using RNA transcripts as template. HTBI primers primed a first-round RT-PCR, and a second-round multiplex PCR followed. From the multiplex PCR reads, TCRdb called clonotypes with MiXCR, one entry per CDR3 protein. There are about 740,000 distinct CDR3 sequences in the sample; roughly 41% occur only once, and approximately 43% lies in the top ten. As diagnostic evidence, clinical symptoms, serum thyroxine, TRAb, thyroid ultrasound and orbital computed tomography were relied upon. The CDR3 consists of 12 residues. Trimming removed 2 bases from V and 2 bases from J, with 7 bases in between. Germline V gene sequence: CDR1 SQVTM, CDR2 ANQGSEA.

This TCR was recovered from an adult man with Graves' ophthalmopathy. Sequencing used peripheral blood. The chain has TRBV29-1 and TRBJ2-7, with D hard to call. The chain's CDR3 is CSVESQAYEQYF. In DNA, the CDR3 is TGCAGCGTTGAAAGTCAGGCCTACGAGCAGTACTTC.